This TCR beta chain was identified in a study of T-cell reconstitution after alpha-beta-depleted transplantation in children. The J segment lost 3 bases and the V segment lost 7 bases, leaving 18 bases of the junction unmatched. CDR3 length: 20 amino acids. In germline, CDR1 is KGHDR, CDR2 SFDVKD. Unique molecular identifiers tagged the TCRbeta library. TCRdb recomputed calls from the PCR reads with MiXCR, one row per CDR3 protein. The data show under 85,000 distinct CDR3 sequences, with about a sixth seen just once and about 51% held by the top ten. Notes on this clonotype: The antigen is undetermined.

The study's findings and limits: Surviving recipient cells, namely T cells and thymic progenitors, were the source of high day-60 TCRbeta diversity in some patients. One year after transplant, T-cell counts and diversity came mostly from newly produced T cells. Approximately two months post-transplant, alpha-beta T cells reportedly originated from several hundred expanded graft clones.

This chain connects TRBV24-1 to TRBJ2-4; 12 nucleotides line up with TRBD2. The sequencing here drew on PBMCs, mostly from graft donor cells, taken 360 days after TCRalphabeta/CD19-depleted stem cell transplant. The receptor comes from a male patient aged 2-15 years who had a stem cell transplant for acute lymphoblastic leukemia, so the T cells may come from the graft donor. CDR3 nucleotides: TGTGCCACCAGCCCTTCATGGGGGACTAGCGGGCCGGGGGGCAAAAACATTCAGTACTTC. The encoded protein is CATSPSWGTSGPGGKNIQYF.